Listed here are 11 T cell receptor beta chains from one sample, sequenced in a study of cytotoxic CD8 clonotypes in ibrutinib-treated CLL. Clones were sequenced by immunoSEQ multiplex PCR, and TCRdb holds only the in-frame ones, with some missing. Here the sample spans 250,000 to 350,000 clones, approximately 76% being singletons. Specimen: PBMCs, collected at disease progression, from a patient treated with ibrutinib. These receptors were obtained from a human donor with chronic lymphocytic leukemia.

The V gene is TRBV7-9, the J gene TRBJ2-7; perhaps TRBD1 as D (6 bases). The CDR3 consists of 14 residues. Trimming removed 5 bases at V and 2 bases at J, with 13 bases between. Germline values: CDR1 SEHNR, CDR2 FQNEAQ (reference sequence). CDR3 nucleotide sequence: TGTGCCAGCAGCAAGCAGGGGACCCCCTACGAGCAGTACTTC. Translated: CASSKQGTPYEQYF.

V and J are TRBV11-2 and TRBJ2-7; TRBD2 might be the D (6 bases). Germline V gene lookup returns CDR1 SGHAT and CDR2 FQNNGV. Trimming pared 5 bases from V and 11 bases from J, leaving 16 bases between. This CDR3 is built from 12 residues. The CDR3 nucleotides read TGTGCCAGCAGCATGACTAGGGGTGAGGAGTACTTC. This gives the protein CASSMTRGEEYF.

This chain uses TRBV7-9 with TRBJ2-7; 8 bases agree with TRBD2. V shed 4 bases, J shed 3 bases, and the junction held 8 bases outside the gene matches. The CDR3 has 15 residues. Germline loops: CDR1 SEHNR, CDR2 FQNEAQ (reference sequence). CDR3 residues: CASSSSGGLDYEQYF. The CDR3 DNA sequence: TGTGCCAGCAGCTCCAGCGGGGGCCTAGACTACGAGCAGTACTTC.

The gene calls are TRBV11-2 and TRBJ2-3, with D perhaps being TRBD1 or TRBD2 (5 bases each). V was shortened by 5 bases and J by 9 bases, with 9 bases between the two germline ends. This CDR3 has 11 residues. Per germline, CDR1 SGHAT and CDR2 FQNNGV. The CDR3 nucleotides read TGTGCCAGCAGCGTTCGGGGCACGCAGTATTTT. It specifies CASSVRGTQYF.

The J gene is TRBJ1-1, the V gene TRBV28, with D uncertain. V lost 8 bases, J lost 8 bases, and 21 bases lay in between. This CDR3 has 14 residues. Germline V gives CDR1 MDHEN, CDR2 SYDVKM. CDR3 DNA sequence: TGTGCCAGCGGCCGCCCCCTAGAAGGATACGAAGCTTTCTTT. This gives the protein CASGRPLEGYEAFF.

This clone appeared a few times. The genes are TRBV25-1 and TRBJ1-2, with D possibly TRBD1 on 6 matching bases. Trimming shortened V by 5 bases and J by 4 bases, and 11 bases separated the two germline ends. Germline CDR1 reads MGHDK; CDR2 reads SYGVNS. This CDR3 region has 13 residues. The CDR3 spells CASSWTDRYGYTF. For the CDR3, the DNA is TGTGCCAGCAGTTGGACAGACCGCTATGGCTACACCTTC.

V usage is TRBV29-1 and J usage is TRBJ2-1; no definite D call. Germline V gene data show CDR1 as SQVTM and CDR2 as ANQGSEA. This CDR3 region has 15 residues. The germline V and J ends were trimmed by 3 bases and 7 bases, with 19 bases remaining between them. CDR3 sequence: CSVEPLKDSGNEQFF. Written as DNA, the CDR3 is TGCAGCGTTGAGCCCCTTAAAGACTCTGGGAATGAGCAGTTCTTC.

CDR3 amino acids: CASSHTRDSSYEQYF. The DNA for the CDR3 is TGTGCCAGCTCACACACCCGGGACAGCTCCTACGAGCAGTACTTC. V usage is TRBV18 and J usage is TRBJ2-7, with 7 bases lining up with TRBD1. Losses at the gene ends were 4 bases for V and 0 bases for J; bases not matched to a gene: 6. Germline assignment: CDR1 KGHSH and CDR2 LQKENI. This CDR3 comprises 15 residues.

This sequence joins TRBV9 and TRBJ2-7; 10 bases fit TRBD1. CDR1 is SGDLS and CDR2 is YYNGEE in the germline V gene. This CDR3 region has 14 residues. With V trimmed by 5 bases and J by 2 bases, 4 bases remained unmatched. In DNA form, the CDR3 reads TGTGCCAGCAGTCCGGACAGGGGGGCCTACGAGCAGTACTTC. It codes for CASSPDRGAYEQYF.

This chain links TRBV6-5 with TRBJ2-7; D is uncertain. Trimming took off 6 bases at V and 0 bases at J, with 9 bases between the two ends. Germline loops: CDR1 MNHEY, CDR2 SVGAGI. This CDR3 has 13 residues. CDR3 in DNA: TGTGCCAGCAGCACGGGTCACTCCTACGAGCAGTACTTC. Its translation: CASSTGHSYEQYF.

The chain combines TRBV19 with TRBJ2-7; D is possibly TRBD1 (5 bases). Germline V gives CDR1 LNHDA, CDR2 SQIVND (reference sequence). Deletions cut 4 bases from V and 2 bases from J, with 12 bases between. This CDR3 spans 14 amino acids. This CDR3 is CASSTGWFAYEQYF. CDR3 bases: TGTGCCAGTAGTACAGGGTGGTTCGCCTACGAGCAGTACTTC.